A selection of T cell receptor beta chains follows, all from one sample in a study of T cells in localized non-small cell lung cancer. Sequencing used immunoSEQ multiplex PCR; TCRdb keeps in-frame clones, though not all of them. The data contain 15,000 to 20,000 clones, approximately 80% of them singletons. The source material was peripheral blood, sampled before any cancer treatment. These receptors came from an older female donor with stage I lung adenocarcinoma. CDR3s include the opening cysteine and the closing phenylalanine or tryptophan. A D gene is named only where the DNA matches it firmly. Size tells how often a clone was seen (once, few, many) or the class of an expanded clone, and some rows leave it out.

TRBJ1-5 - - TRBV4-2 TGTGCCAGCAGCCAAGAAGGGTATAGCAATCAGCCCCAGCATTTT CASSQEGYSNQPQHF
TRBJ2-7 - - TRBV18 TGTGCCAGCTCACCCGGACGGACCTACGAGCAGTACTTC CASSPGRTYEQYF
TRBJ1-4 - once TRBV5-1 TGCGCCAGCAGCTTTTCAGGAGTAGTAAATGAAAAACTGTTTTTT CASSFSGVVNEKLFF
TRBJ1-4 TRBD1 - TRBV7-8 TGTGCCAGCAGCCCCACCCGGGGGGGACAGGGGTTCCAAAAACTGTTTTTT CASSPTRGGQGFQKLFF
TRBJ2-1 - - TRBV4-1 TGCGCCAGCAGCCAAGATCCCGGCGAAACAGTTCATGAGCAGTTCTTC CASSQDPGETVHEQFF
TRBJ1-2 TRBD1 once TRBV5-1 TGCGCCAGCAGGTTAGCACAGGGGGCCCCCTATGGCTACACCTTC CASRLAQGAPYGYTF
TRBJ2-3 - - TRBV29-1 TGCAGCGTGGGGGGGCCCCCCACAGATACGCAGTATTTT CSVGGPPTDTQYF
TRBJ2-5 - - TRBV5-1 TGCGCCAGCAGCTTGACAGGGTCGAGGAACCAAGAGACCCAGTACTTC CASSLTGSRNQETQYF
TRBJ2-3 TRBD2 - TRBV19 TGTGCCAGTAGTATAGTAGCGGGGGTCTTCGGTCGTGCTCAGTATTTT CASSIVAGVFGRAQYF
TRBJ2-7 - few TRBV6-5 TGTGCCAGCAGACGATCAGGGGAGGCAGGCTACGAGCAGTACTTC CASRRSGEAGYEQYF
TRBJ2-5 - - TRBV19 TGTGCCAGTAGTATCTCTCCCGCAGAGACCCAGTACTTC CASSISPAETQYF
TRBJ2-1 - - TRBV7-8 TGTGCCAGCAGCAACTACGAAACAGGGAACGAGCAGTTCTTC CASSNYETGNEQFF
TRBJ1-1 - - TRBV6-5 TGTGCCAGCAGACACGACAGAGGGACTGAAGCTTTCTTT CASRHDRGTEAFF
TRBJ1-1 - - TRBV29-1 TGCAGCGTTTGGAGTAGTAACACTGAAGCTTTCTTT CSVWSSNTEAFF
TRBJ1-6 TRBD1 - TRBV2 TGTGCCAGCACCTCGACAGGGCTAGAATCACCCCTCCACTTT CASTSTGLESPLHF
TRBJ1-1 - - TRBV6-1 TGTGCCAGCAGTGAGCAGGGGAGCTTGAACACTGAAGCTTTCTTT CASSEQGSLNTEAFF
TRBJ2-7 - few TRBV5-8 TGTGCCAGCAGCCGGGACTACGAGCAGTACTTC CASSRDYEQYF
TRBJ1-1 TRBD1 - TRBV19 TGTGCCAGTAGTACGACAGGGGGCACCGACACTGAAGCTTTCTTT CASSTTGGTDTEAFF
TRBJ1-2 TRBD1 once TRBV9 TGTGCCAGCAGCGCCGGGACAGGGGCCCGGCAGGGCTACACCTTC CASSAGTGARQGYTF
TRBJ2-7 - - TRBV11-2 TGTGCCAGCAGCTTAGTCAGCTACGAGCAGTACTTC CASSLVSYEQYF
TRBJ1-5 - - TRBV6-1 TGTGCCAGCAGGAGCGATCCCAGCAATCAGCCCCAGCATTTT CASRSDPSNQPQHF
TRBJ1-2 - - TRBV18 TGTGCCAGCTCACCAAGGCAGGGGAGGACGGGGGGCTACACCTTC CASSPRQGRTGGYTF
TRBJ1-1 - - TRBV6-5 TGTGCCAGCACCCGGGGGGGGAGCACTGAAGCTTTCTTT CASTRGGSTEAFF
TRBJ2-1 - once TRBV5-8 TGTGCCAGCAGCTTGATTTGGGGGAGCGGGTTGTACAATGAGCAGTTCTTC CASSLIWGSGLYNEQFF
TRBJ1-6 - - TRBV19 TGTGCCAGTAGGCCCGGGAGGGGAGGCTCACCCCTCCACTTT CASRPGRGGSPLHF
TRBJ2-3 TRBD2 - TRBV11-2 TGTGCCTCCAGGAGGGAGGGTCTTACGCAGTATTTT CASRREGLTQYF
TRBJ2-3 - - TRBV7-3 TGTGCCAGCAGCTTAATCTTTTCGGATACGCAGTATTTT CASSLIFSDTQYF
TRBJ1-6 - - TRBV7-9 TGTGCCAGCAGCCTCACAGGGAGCTCCTATAATTCACCCCTCCACTTT CASSLTGSSYNSPLHF
TRBJ1-5 TRBD1 - TRBV7-2 TGTGCCAGCAGTTCCGTGACAGGGTCGGAACAGCCCCAGCATTTT CASSSVTGSEQPQHF
TRBJ1-1 - - TRBV7-9 TGTGCCAGCAGCTTAACGGCGAACACTGAAGCTTTCTTT CASSLTANTEAFF
TRBJ1-4 - - TRBV6-5 TGTGCCAGCAGTACTTTAGGCGCTTCTAATGAAAAACTGTTTTTT CASSTLGASNEKLFF
TRBJ1-4 - - TRBV9 TGTGCCAGCAGCGTTTCCGGTAATGAAAAACTGTTTTTT CASSVSGNEKLFF
TRBJ2-7 - - TRBV10-3 TGTGCCAGCCGAGGTACCTACGAGCAGTACTTC CASRGTYEQYF
TRBJ1-3 - once TRBV7-8 TGTGCCAGCAGCCGAAGCCTCACACAGTTGCCCTCTGGAAACACCATATATTTT CASSRSLTQLPSGNTIYF
TRBJ2-7 TRBD2 - TRBV27 TGTGCCAGCAGCCTACTAGCGGGGCCCGTTTCCTACGAGCAGTACTTC CASSLLAGPVSYEQYF
TRBJ2-7 TRBD1 - TRBV2 TGTGCCAGCAGTGAAGCCCCAGGGGGCTGGGGCGAGCAGTACTTC CASSEAPGGWGEQYF
TRBJ2-5 - - TRBV5-1 TGCGCCAGCAGCTTGGCCGTGCAGGCTTCCCAAGAGACCCAGTACTTC CASSLAVQASQETQYF
TRBJ2-3 TRBD2 - TRBV5-1 TGCGCCAGCACCGAACTAGCGGGTACAGATACGCAGTATTTT CASTELAGTDTQYF
TRBJ1-5 - - TRBV11-3 TGTGCCAGCAGCTTTAGCGGCAGGCCGCAACCGCCCCAGCATTTT CASSFSGRPQPPQHF
TRBJ1-2 - - TRBV6-1 TGTGCCAGCAGTCAAGGGAACTATGGCTACACCTTC CASSQGNYGYTF
TRBJ2-5 TRBD1 - TRBV7-9 TGTGCCAGCAGCGGAACCGGGACAGGGGTTCGAGAGACCCAGTACTTC CASSGTGTGVRETQYF
TRBJ1-1 - - TRBV11-3 TGTGCCAGCAGCTTAGACAGGGTCGGGGAAGCTTTCTTT CASSLDRVGEAFF
TRBJ2-2 - - TRBV11-2 TGTGCCAGCAGCGCTTTGAGGGGTGCCGGGGAGCTGTTTTTT CASSALRGAGELFF
TRBJ1-4 - - TRBV19 TGTGCCAGTAGTATAGACCGGGACACCTATGCAACTAATGAAAAACTGTTTTTT CASSIDRDTYATNEKLFF
TRBJ1-4 TRBD1 once TRBV5-5 TGTGCCAGCACCTCCGGGCAGGGGGATGAAAAACTGTTTTTT CASTSGQGDEKLFF
TRBJ2-2 - few TRBV19 TGTGCCACCCAAAAGGAGTTGAACACCGGGGAGCTGTTTTTT CATQKELNTGELFF
TRBJ2-2 - - TRBV30 TGTGCCTGGAGGAGAACGAACACCGGGGAGCTGTTTTTT CAWRRTNTGELFF